This TCR beta chain comes out of a study of OX40 agonist ivuxolimab in advanced cancers. In the study overall: Every 2 weeks, patients received ivuxolimab intravenously, dosed at 0.01 to 10 mg/kg.

Trimming cost V 5 bases and J 5 bases; bases outside gene matches: 12. The CDR3 covers 16 residues. Germline-derived CDR1 and CDR2 are SGHAT and FQNNGV. Whole-study findings and limits: CD4+ and CD8+ T cells in blood underwent clonal expansion by week 6 at 0.1 to 3.0 mg/kg.

With respect to this clone: Its cognate antigen is unknown.

Clones were sequenced by immunoSEQ multiplex PCR, and TCRdb holds only the in-frame ones, with some missing. Among roughly 75,000 clones listed, about nine tenths were seen once. This chain connects TRBV11-2 to TRBJ2-5; 9 bases match TRBD2. The TCR originated in an adult with an advanced solid tumor such as melanoma, head and neck, liver or kidney cancer. The source was CD4+ or CD8+ T cells sorted from blood, collected in a trial of the OX40 agonist ivuxolimab. The DNA of the CDR3 is TGTGCCAGCAGCCCGAGTGGTCTAGCGGGAATGGAGACCCAGTACTTC. It translates to CASSPSGLAGMETQYF. Full variable domain (rest looked up from reference TRBV11-2 and TRBJ2-5): EAGVAQSPRYKIIEKRQSVAFWCNPISGHATLYWYQQILGQGPKLLIQFQNNGVVDDSQLPKDRFSAERLKGVDSTLKIQPAKLEDSAVYLCASSPSGLAGMETQYFGPGTRLLVL.